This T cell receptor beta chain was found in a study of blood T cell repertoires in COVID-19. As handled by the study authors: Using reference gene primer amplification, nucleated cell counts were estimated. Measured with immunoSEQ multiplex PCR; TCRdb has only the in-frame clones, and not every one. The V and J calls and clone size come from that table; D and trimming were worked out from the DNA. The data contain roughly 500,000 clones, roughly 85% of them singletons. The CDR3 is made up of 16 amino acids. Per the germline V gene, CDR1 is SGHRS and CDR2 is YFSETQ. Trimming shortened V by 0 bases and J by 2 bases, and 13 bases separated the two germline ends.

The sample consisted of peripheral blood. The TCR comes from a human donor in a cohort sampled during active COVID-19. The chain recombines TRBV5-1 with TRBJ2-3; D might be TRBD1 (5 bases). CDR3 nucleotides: TGCGCCAGCAGCTTGGAGGCAGGGATGAACACAGATACGCAGTATTTT. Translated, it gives CASSLEAGMNTDTQYF. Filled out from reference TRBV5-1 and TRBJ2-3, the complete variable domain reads KAGVTQTPRYLIKTRGQQVTLSCSPISGHRSVSWYQQTPGQGLQFLFEYFSETQRNKGNFPGRFSGRQFSNSRSEMNVSTLELGDSALYLCASSLEAGMNTDTQYFGPGTRLTVL.